This T cell receptor beta chain was obtained from a study of blood T cell repertoires in COVID-19. Study as a whole: Cohort 3 donors counted as recovered after two negative PCRs, clearance, or resolved symptoms. Sample material is recorded as cDNA or gDNA derived from T cells, B-cell-depleted T cells, or PBMCs.

Per the authors' pipeline: Nucleated cell number was recorded as an estimate derived from reference gene primer amplification. TCRdb's copy holds only in-frame clones and misses some; the assay was immunoSEQ multiplex PCR. The DNA gave D and trimming, while V, J and clone size come from that table. The sample holds roughly 190,000 clones; approximately 86% are singletons and the top ten take approximately 23%. Self-reported history from a screening survey and questionnaire set each donor's cohort. The length of the CDR3 is 15 residues. Germline CDR1 and CDR2: LNHDA and SQIVND (reference sequence). V was clipped by 4 bases and J by 5 bases, with 15 bases between them.

Sequencing input: PBMCs or T cells enriched from blood (not recorded which). The TCR was taken from a woman in her thirties or forties in a cohort exposed to, infected with or recovered from COVID-19 (not recorded which). The chain has TRBV19 and TRBJ2-1; D is perhaps TRBD2 (5 bases). The CDR3 loop reads CASSTPLRANNEQFF. For the CDR3, the DNA is TGTGCCAGTAGTACCCCCTTGCGGGCCAACAATGAGCAGTTCTTC.